The present entry profiles one TCR beta chain with its context. Amplified TCR beta CDR3 regions derived from RNA transcripts. TCR CDR3 underwent first-round RT-PCR with the HTBI primer set. Each CDR3 protein is one row after TCRdb ran MiXCR on the multiplex PCR reads. Among about 350,000 distinct CDR3 sequences listed, about a fifth were seen once. The record originates from a study of T cells in Graves' hyperthyroidism and ophthalmopathy. V was clipped by 6 bases and J by 1 base; unmatched bases: 4. The CDR3 is made up of 15 amino acids. CDR1 and CDR2 from the germline V gene are MNHEY and SVGEGT. This sequence joins TRBV6-2 or TRBV6-3 and TRBJ2-7; TRBD2 agrees at 12 bases. The receptor was isolated from a woman under 30 with Graves' hyperthyroidism. Input material: blood. CDR3 loop: CASRRGLAGSYEQYF. CDR3 DNA sequence: TGTGCCAGCAGGAGAGGACTAGCGGGGTCCTACGAGCAGTACTTC.